These 9 T cell receptor beta chains were sequenced from one sample in a study of blood T cell repertoires in COVID-19. Libraries were prepared by immunoSEQ multiplex PCR; TCRdb keeps only in-frame clonotypes and omits some of them. The sample records roughly 260,000 clones, around four fifths being singletons. What was sequenced was peripheral blood. Receptors were obtained from a woman between 65 and 79 years old with acute or convalescent COVID-19.

This chain uses TRBV19 with TRBJ1-1, with 8 bases that match TRBD1. Germline assignment: CDR1 LNHDA and CDR2 SQIVND (reference sequence). This CDR3 has 13 amino acids. The V gene end was trimmed by 11 bases and the J gene end by 2 bases; junction bases not matched to a gene: 7. CDR3 protein: CAGKTGANTEAFF. The CDR3 DNA sequence: TGTGCCGGTAAGACAGGGGCTAACACTGAAGCTTTCTTT.

This chain uses TRBV7-9 with TRBJ2-5; D might be TRBD2 (6 bases). This CDR3 has 15 residues. V was shortened by 3 bases and J by 4 bases, with 15 bases between the two germline ends. Germline V gene data show CDR1 as SEHNR and CDR2 as FQNEAQ (reference sequence). The chain's CDR3 is CASSLRAGGAETQYF. As DNA, the CDR3 is TGTGCCAGCAGCTTGAGGGCCGGAGGGGCAGAGACCCAGTACTTC. Supplemented by reference TRBV7-9 and TRBJ2-5, the full variable domain reads DTGVSQNPRHKITKRGQNVTFRCDPISEHNRLYWYRQTLGQGPEFLTYFQNEAQLEKSRLLSDRFSAERPKGSFSTLEIQRTEQGDSAMYLCASSLRAGGAETQYFGPGTRLLVL.

The V and J genes are TRBV12-3 or TRBV12-4 and TRBJ2-1, with 7 bases aligning to TRBD1. Trimming cost V 6 bases and J 4 bases; bases outside gene matches: 3. The CDR3 is made up of 13 amino acids. CDR3 in amino acids: CASRPGQYNEQFF. CDR3 DNA sequence: TGTGCCAGCAGACCGGGACAGTACAATGAGCAGTTCTTC.

This clone has a count of ten or more. The chain uses TRBV5-1 and TRBJ2-7, with 8 bases that match TRBD1. From germline, CDR1 is SGHRS and CDR2 YFSETQ. V dropped 2 bases and J dropped 6; count of bases not matched to a gene: 7. The CDR3 has 14 amino acids. CDR3 nucleotides: TGCGCCAGCAGCTTCCCCCAAACAGGGGGCGAGCAGTACTTC. Its protein product is CASSFPQTGGEQYF.

This rearrangement joins TRBV7-8 to TRBJ1-2; TRBD1 matches at 8 bases. Trimming removed 0 bases from V and 8 bases from J; junction bases left unmatched: 5. CDR1 is SGHVS and CDR2 is FQNEAQ in the germline V gene. This CDR3 contains 14 residues. CDR3 loop: CASSLAPGGYGYTF. The CDR3 DNA is TGTGCCAGCAGCTTAGCCCCAGGGGGCTACGGCTACACCTTC.

V is TRBV10-3 and J is TRBJ2-3; TRBD2 agrees at 10 bases. The CDR3 totals 15 residues. Unmatched junction bases numbered 11, after V lost 8 bases and J lost 6 bases. Germline CDR1 reads ENHRY; CDR2 reads SYGVKD. CDR3 DNA: TGTGCCATCGGGAGCGGGGGGGCGGGGGTCGATACGCAGTATTTT. This sequence encodes CAIGSGGAGVDTQYF.

The CDR3 nucleotides read TGTGCCACCAGTGATTTCCCGGGACTAGCGGGGGGATCCTACAATGAGCAGTTCTTC. This encodes CATSDFPGLAGGSYNEQFF. The J gene is TRBJ2-1, the V gene TRBV24-1; 15 bases are a match to TRBD2. V shed 1 base, J shed 1 base, and the junction held 4 bases outside the gene matches. The CDR3 has 19 amino acids. Germline-derived CDR1 and CDR2 are KGHDR and SFDVKD.

The chain joins TRBV28 to TRBJ2-3; perhaps TRBD1 as D (5 bases). The V end was cut by 3 bases, the J end by 2 bases, with 9 bases between. There are 14 residues in the CDR3. CDR1 is MDHEN, CDR2 SYDVKM, per germline. The chain's CDR3 is CASSFQGSTDTQYF. In nucleotides, the CDR3 is TGTGCCAGCAGTTTTCAGGGTTCCACAGATACGCAGTATTTT.

This clone was seen a few times. The genes are TRBV11-2 and TRBJ1-4; D unclear. Germline assignment: CDR1 SGHAT and CDR2 FQNNGV. The CDR3 is made up of 15 amino acids. V was shortened by 6 bases and J by 3 bases, with 14 bases between the two germline ends. CDR3 sequence: CASRDARVANEKLFF. The CDR3 nucleotides read TGTGCCAGCAGAGACGCTAGAGTGGCTAATGAAAAACTGTTTTTT.